The 17 T cell receptor beta chains in this list originate from one sample, sequenced in a study of T cell responses to AZD1222 COVID-19 vaccine. Profiled with immunoSEQ multiplex PCR; TCRdb holds only in-frame clones, not every one. The sample has around 78,000 clones, approximately 90% seen once; the top ten hold 3% to 3.5%. The sample was peripheral blood, taken 28 days after the second AZD1222 dose. These receptors were taken from an adult who received the AZD1222 COVID-19 vaccine.

The genes are TRBV23-1 and TRBJ1-2, with a weak D call TRBD1 (6 bases). TRBV23-1 falls under the ORF class, with uncertain function. This CDR3 is built from 17 residues. With 8 bases removed from V and 2 bases from J, the gap between germline ends came to 24 bases. The CDR3 region has the DNA TGCGCCAGCCACCTGGGGCAGGGGATTTCACCCAACTATGGCTACACCTTC. Amino acids: CASHLGQGISPNYGYTF.

The J gene is TRBJ1-2, the V gene TRBV6-1; tentatively, D is TRBD1 (5 bases). Germline loops: CDR1 MNHNS, CDR2 SASEGT. The length of the CDR3 is 14 residues. Deletions cut 1 base from V and 4 bases from J, with 10 bases between. The CDR3 sequence: CASSEGTSFYGYTF. CDR3 in DNA: TGTGCCAGCAGTGAAGGGACAAGCTTCTATGGCTACACCTTC.

The rearrangement joins TRBV13 to TRBJ1-2, with D unresolved. Trimming took 3 bases from V and 1 from J, leaving 12 bases between them. CDR1 and CDR2 from the germline V gene are PRHDT and FYEKMQ (reference sequence). The CDR3 sequence is 15 residues long. The CDR3 region has the DNA TGTGCCAGCAGCTTCCGGGCGGCCTATAACTATGGCTACACCTTC. This translates into CASSFRAAYNYGYTF.

This clone was observed a few times. The chain is built from TRBV7-2 and TRBJ2-2; no definite D call. The CDR3 extends over 15 amino acids. Per the germline V gene, CDR1 is SGHTA and CDR2 is FQGNSA. V was cut by 1 base and J by 2 bases, with 8 bases left in between. CDR3 protein: CASSLGTENTGELFF. In DNA form, the CDR3 reads TGTGCCAGCAGCTTAGGGACGGAAAACACCGGGGAGCTGTTTTTT.

J is TRBJ1-2 and V is TRBV4-1; 7 nucleotides align to TRBD1. CDR3 size: 15 residues. Germline-derived CDR1 and CDR2 are MGHRA and YSYEKL. The V gene end was trimmed by 1 base and the J gene end by 5 bases; junction bases not matched to a gene: 7. Written as DNA, the CDR3 is TGCGCCAGCAGCCAAGGGGTCGCCAGGGGGTATGGCTACACCTTC. Translation: CASSQGVARGYGYTF.

This clone was detected only a few times. This chain links TRBV7-8 with TRBJ2-1; 10 positions agree with TRBD2. The CDR3 has 18 amino acids. CDR1 is SGHVS, CDR2 FQNEAQ, per germline. Germline trimming cut 3 bases from V and 0 bases from J; bases unmatched to any gene: 8. CDR3 in DNA: TGTGCCAGCAGCTTCCGAGCGGGAGGGGGGAGCTCCTACAATGAGCAGTTCTTC. It specifies CASSFRAGGGSSYNEQFF.

This CDR3 reads CASSERELPRRELFF. The CDR3 region has the DNA TGTGCCAGCAGTGAGCGGGAGCTTCCTCGGCGGGAGCTGTTTTTT. The chain uses TRBV2 and TRBJ2-2; 7 bases map to TRBD2. The V segment lost 3 bases and the J segment 9 bases; nucleotides outside the gene matches: 10. CDR1 SNHLY and CDR2 FYNNEI come from the germline V gene. CDR3 size: 15 residues. Combining the CDR3 with reference TRBV2 and TRBJ2-2 gives the whole variable domain EPEVTQTPSHQVTQMGQEVILRCVPISNHLYFYWYRQILGQKVEFLVSFYNNEISEKSEIFDDQFSVERPDGSNFTLKIRSTKLEDSAMYFCASSERELPRRELFFGEGSRLTVL.

This clone was observed a handful of times. The chain's CDR3 is CASSLDDSRNSPLHF. The CDR3, as DNA: TGCGCCAGCAGCTTGGATGACTCGAGAAATTCACCCCTCCACTTT. This chain joins TRBV5-1 and TRBJ1-6, with D unresolved. Trimming took off 0 bases at V and 7 bases at J, with 11 bases between the two ends. This CDR3 spans 15 amino acids. Germline V CDR1 and CDR2: SGHRS, YFSETQ.

The chain links TRBV5-4 to TRBJ1-4; the match to TRBD1 covers 7 bases. This CDR3 spans 15 amino acids. With 7 bases clipped from V and 5 bases from J, the junction kept 11 bases outside the gene matches. Germline assignment: CDR1 SGHNT and CDR2 YYREEE (reference sequence). DNA for the CDR3: TGTGCCAGCCCCTGGCCGGGACAGAAAAATGAAAAACTGTTTTTT. Translated, it gives CASPWPGQKNEKLFF.

This chain joins TRBV18 and TRBJ1-1; possible D gene TRBD1, 5 bases. Trimming took off 3 bases at V and 2 bases at J, with 10 bases between the two ends. There are 14 residues in the CDR3. CDR1 is KGHSH, CDR2 LQKENI, per germline. The CDR3 DNA sequence: TGTGCCAGCTCACCTTCAGGGCGAAACACTGAAGCTTTCTTT. Protein: CASSPSGRNTEAFF.

The V gene is TRBV19, the J gene TRBJ2-2, with D possibly matching TRBD1 (7 bases). Trimming shortened V by 10 bases and J by 1 base, and 16 bases separated the two germline ends. The CDR3 is 15 residues long. Germline assignment: CDR1 LNHDA and CDR2 SQIVND (reference sequence). This CDR3 reads CATPAGQQNTGELFF. The CDR3 nucleotides read TGTGCCACCCCGGCGGGACAGCAGAACACCGGGGAGCTGTTTTTT. Full variable domain (remainder filled in from reference TRBV19 and TRBJ2-2): DGGITQSPKYLFRKEGQNVTLSCEQNLNHDAMYWYRQDPGQGLRLIYYSQIVNDFQKGDIAEGYSVSREKKESFPLTVTSAQKNPTAFYLCATPAGQQNTGELFFGEGSRLTVL.

The chain joins TRBV7-8 to TRBJ1-1, with 7 positions matching TRBD1. CDR1 SGHVS and CDR2 FQNEAQ come from the germline V gene. This CDR3 is 14 amino acids long. J gave up 7 bases and V 6 bases, and 11 bases lay outside the gene matches. CDR3 nucleotide sequence: TGTGCCAGCAGACCAGGGGGACAGCTATATGAAGCTTTCTTT. This encodes CASRPGGQLYEAFF.

J is TRBJ2-5 and V is TRBV9, with D possibly being TRBD2 (5 bases). Germline V CDR1 and CDR2: SGDLS, YYNGEE. The CDR3 spans 14 residues. The V end lost 1 base, the J end lost 4 bases, and 11 bases lay between the germline ends. The DNA of the CDR3 is TGTGCCAGCAGCGTACGGGCGGCGGGAGAGACCCAGTACTTC. It is translated as CASSVRAAGETQYF.

The chain links TRBV7-8 to TRBJ2-3, with 10 bases matching TRBD2. V lost 6 bases, J lost 4 bases, and 4 bases stayed unmatched. The germline CDR1 and CDR2 sequences are SGHVS and FQNEAQ. This CDR3 is 14 amino acids long. The CDR3 coding sequence is TGTGCCAGCAGAAGCGGGGGGGCTGCAGATACGCAGTATTTT. Its protein is CASRSGGAADTQYF.

In this sample, this clone turned up a few times. The V gene is TRBV6-6, the J gene TRBJ2-2; D unresolved. The CDR3 is 13 amino acids. The germline gives CDR1 MNHNY, CDR2 SVGAGI (reference sequence). With 2 bases removed from V and 3 bases from J, the gap between germline ends came to 4 bases. The CDR3 DNA follows: TGTGCCAGCAGTTACAGGGACACCGGGGAGCTGTTTTTT. Protein sequence: CASSYRDTGELFF.

The J gene is TRBJ2-1, the V gene TRBV11-3; tentative D call: TRBD2 (6 bases). This CDR3 is 15 amino acids long. The germline gives CDR1 SGHNT, CDR2 YENEEA. Trimming stripped 0 bases from V and 12 bases from J, with 18 bases between. In DNA form, the CDR3 reads TGTGCCAGCAGCTTAGATTTGGCAACGGGAGTTTGGCAGTTCTTC. This codes for CASSLDLATGVWQFF.

The chain recombines TRBV5-1 with TRBJ1-6; D gene unclear. CDR1 is SGHRS, CDR2 YFSETQ, per germline. The V and J ends lost 1 base and 4 bases respectively, with 9 bases between them. This CDR3 is built from 15 residues. CDR3 nucleotide sequence: TGCGCCAGCAGCTTGCGGCAGCAATATAATTCACCCCTCCACTTT. Protein product: CASSLRQQYNSPLHF.